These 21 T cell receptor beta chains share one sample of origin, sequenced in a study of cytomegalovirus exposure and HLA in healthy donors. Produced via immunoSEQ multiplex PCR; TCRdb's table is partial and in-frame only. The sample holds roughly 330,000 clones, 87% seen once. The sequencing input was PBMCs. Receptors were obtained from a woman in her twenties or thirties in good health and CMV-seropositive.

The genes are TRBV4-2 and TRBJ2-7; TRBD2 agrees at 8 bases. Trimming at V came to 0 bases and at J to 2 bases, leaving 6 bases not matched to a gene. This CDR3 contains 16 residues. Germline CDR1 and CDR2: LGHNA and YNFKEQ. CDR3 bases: TGTGCCAGCAGCCAAGAGTCTAGCGGGCCTGCCTACGAGCAGTACTTC. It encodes CASSQESSGPAYEQYF.

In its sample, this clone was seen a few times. CDR3 protein: CSAMNTEAFF. CDR3 in DNA: TGCAGCGCTATGAACACTGAAGCTTTCTTT. The rearrangement uses TRBV29-1 and TRBJ1-1; D call uncertain. Trimming took 7 bases from V and 0 from J, leaving 3 bases between them. Looked up from germline, CDR1 is SQVTM and CDR2 is ANQGSEA. The CDR3 has 10 amino acids.

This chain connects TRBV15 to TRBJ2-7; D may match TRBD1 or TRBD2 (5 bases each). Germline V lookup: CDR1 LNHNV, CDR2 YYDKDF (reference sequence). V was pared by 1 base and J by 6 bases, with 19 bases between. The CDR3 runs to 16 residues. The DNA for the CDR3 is TGTGCCACCAGCAGAGTAATCCCAGGGACCTCTCGCGAGCAGTACTTC. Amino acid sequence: CATSRVIPGTSREQYF.

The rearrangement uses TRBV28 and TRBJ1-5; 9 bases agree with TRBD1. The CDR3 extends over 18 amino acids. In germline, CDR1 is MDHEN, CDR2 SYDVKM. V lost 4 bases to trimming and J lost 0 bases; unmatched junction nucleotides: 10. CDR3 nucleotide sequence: TGTGCCAGCAGTTCTCGGACAGGGGACTCTTATAGCAATCAGCCCCAGCATTTT. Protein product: CASSSRTGDSYSNQPQHF.

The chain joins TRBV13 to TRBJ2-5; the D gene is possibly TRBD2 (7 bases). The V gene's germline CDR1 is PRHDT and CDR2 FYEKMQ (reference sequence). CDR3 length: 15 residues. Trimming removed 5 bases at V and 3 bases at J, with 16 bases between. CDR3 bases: TGTGCCAGCAGCCCTAGGAGGGGGGGTGAAGAGACCCAGTACTTC. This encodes CASSPRRGGEETQYF. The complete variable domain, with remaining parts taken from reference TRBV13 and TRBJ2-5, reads AAGVIQSPRHLIKEKRETATLKCYPIPRHDTVYWYQQGPGQDPQFLISFYEKMQSDKGSIPDRFSAQQFSDYHSELNMSSLELGDSALYFCASSPRRGGEETQYFGPGTRLLVL.

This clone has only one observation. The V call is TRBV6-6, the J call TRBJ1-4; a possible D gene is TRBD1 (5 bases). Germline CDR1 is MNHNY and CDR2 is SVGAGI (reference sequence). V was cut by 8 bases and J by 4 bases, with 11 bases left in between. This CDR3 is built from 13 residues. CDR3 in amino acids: CASRGDYNEKLFF. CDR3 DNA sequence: TGTGCCAGCCGGGGGGATTATAATGAAAAACTGTTTTTT.

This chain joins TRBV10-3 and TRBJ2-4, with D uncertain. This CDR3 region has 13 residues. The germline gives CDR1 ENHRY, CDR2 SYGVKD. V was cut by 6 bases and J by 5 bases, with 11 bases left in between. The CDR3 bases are TGTGCCATCAGGGCCGGCGGTGAAAACATTCAGTACTTC. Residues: CAIRAGGENIQYF.

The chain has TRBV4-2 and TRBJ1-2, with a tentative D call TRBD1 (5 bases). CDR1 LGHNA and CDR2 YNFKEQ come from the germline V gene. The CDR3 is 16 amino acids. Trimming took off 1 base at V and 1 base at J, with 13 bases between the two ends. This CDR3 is CASSQAGGTLNYGYTF. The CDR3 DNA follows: TGTGCCAGCAGCCAAGCCGGTGGGACTCTTAACTATGGCTACACCTTC.

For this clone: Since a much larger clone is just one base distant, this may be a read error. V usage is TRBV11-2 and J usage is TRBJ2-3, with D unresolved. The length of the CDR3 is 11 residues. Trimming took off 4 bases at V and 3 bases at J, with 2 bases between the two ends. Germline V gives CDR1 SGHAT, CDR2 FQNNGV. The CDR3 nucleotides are TGTGCCAGCAGCTGGACAGATACGCAGTATTTT. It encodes CASSWTDTQYF.

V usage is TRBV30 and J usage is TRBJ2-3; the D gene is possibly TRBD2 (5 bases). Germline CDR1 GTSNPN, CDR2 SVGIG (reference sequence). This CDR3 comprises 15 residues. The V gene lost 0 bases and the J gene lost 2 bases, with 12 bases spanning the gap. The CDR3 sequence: CAWSVRGISTDTQYF. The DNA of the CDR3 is TGTGCCTGGAGTGTCCGGGGAATCTCCACAGATACGCAGTATTTT.

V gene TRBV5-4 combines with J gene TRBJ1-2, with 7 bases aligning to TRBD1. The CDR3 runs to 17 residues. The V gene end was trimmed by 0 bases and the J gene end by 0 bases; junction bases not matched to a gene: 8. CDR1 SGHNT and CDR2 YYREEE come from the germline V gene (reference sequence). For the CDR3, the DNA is TGTGCCAGCAGCTTGGTTAGGACAGGACTCACTAACTATGGCTACACCTTC. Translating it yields CASSLVRTGLTNYGYTF.

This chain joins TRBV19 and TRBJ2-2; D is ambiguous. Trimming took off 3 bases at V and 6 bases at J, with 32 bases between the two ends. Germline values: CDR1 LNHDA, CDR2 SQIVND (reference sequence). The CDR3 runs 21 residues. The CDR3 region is CASSIRLAHRPEWSSAGELFF. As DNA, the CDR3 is TGTGCCAGTAGTATTAGGTTGGCACACCGACCCGAATGGAGTTCGGCCGGGGAGCTGTTTTTT.

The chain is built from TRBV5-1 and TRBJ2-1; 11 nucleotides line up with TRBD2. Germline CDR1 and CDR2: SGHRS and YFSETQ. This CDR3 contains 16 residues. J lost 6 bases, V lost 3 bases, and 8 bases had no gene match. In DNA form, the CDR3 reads TGCGCCAGCAGCTATATAGCGGGGGGGCTTTCCAATGAGCAGTTCTTC. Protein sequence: CASSYIAGGLSNEQFF.

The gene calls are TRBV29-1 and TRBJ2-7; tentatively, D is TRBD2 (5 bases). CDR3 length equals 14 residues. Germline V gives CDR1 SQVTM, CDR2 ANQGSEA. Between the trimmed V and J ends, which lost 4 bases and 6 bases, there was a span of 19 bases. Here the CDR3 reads CSVGINRAAGEQYF. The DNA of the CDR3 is TGCAGCGTTGGAATAAACAGAGCCGCGGGCGAGCAGTACTTC.

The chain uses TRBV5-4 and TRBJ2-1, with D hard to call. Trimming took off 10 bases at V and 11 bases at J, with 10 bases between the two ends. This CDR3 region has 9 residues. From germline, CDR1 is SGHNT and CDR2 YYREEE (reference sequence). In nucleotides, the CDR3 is TGTGCCTTCGGTCCACAGCAGTTCTTC. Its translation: CAFGPQQFF.

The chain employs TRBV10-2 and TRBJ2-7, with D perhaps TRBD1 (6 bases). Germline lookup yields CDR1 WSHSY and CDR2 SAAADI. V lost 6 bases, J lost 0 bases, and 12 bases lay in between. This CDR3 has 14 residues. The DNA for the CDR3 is TGCGCCAGCAGGCAGGGGTCCACCTCCTACGAGCAGTACTTC. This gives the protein CASRQGSTSYEQYF.

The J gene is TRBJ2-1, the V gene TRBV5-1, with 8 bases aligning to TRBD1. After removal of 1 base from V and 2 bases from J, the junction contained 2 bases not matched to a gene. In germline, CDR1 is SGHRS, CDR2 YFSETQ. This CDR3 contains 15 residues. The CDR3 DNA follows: TGCGCCAGCAGCTTGACGGGACAGGCCTACAATGAGCAGTTCTTC. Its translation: CASSLTGQAYNEQFF.

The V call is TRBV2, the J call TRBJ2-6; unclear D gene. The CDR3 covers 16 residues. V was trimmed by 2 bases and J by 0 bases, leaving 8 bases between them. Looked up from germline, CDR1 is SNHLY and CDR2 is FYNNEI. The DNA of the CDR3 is TGTGCCAGCAGTGAACTGAAGTTCTCTGGGGCCAACGTCCTGACTTTC. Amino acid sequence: CASSELKFSGANVLTF.

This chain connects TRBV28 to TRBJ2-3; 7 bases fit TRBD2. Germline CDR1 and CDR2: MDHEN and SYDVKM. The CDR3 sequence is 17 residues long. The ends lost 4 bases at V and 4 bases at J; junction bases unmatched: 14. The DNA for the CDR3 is TGTGCCAGCAGTTCCCCCACGGGGCTAGCGGACGCAGATACGCAGTATTTT. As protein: CASSSPTGLADADTQYF.

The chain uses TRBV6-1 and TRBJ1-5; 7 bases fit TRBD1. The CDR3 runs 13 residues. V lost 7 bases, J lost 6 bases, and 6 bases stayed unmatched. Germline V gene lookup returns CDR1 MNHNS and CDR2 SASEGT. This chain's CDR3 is CASKLTGFQPQHF. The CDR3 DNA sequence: TGTGCCAGCAAATTGACAGGGTTTCAGCCCCAGCATTTT.

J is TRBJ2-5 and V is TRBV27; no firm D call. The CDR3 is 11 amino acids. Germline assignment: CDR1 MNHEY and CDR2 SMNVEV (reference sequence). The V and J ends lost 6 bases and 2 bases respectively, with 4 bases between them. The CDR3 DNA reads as TGTGCCAGCAGGGTACAAGAGACCCAGTACTTC. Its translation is CASRVQETQYF.